This T cell receptor (beta chain) is drawn from a study of T cell responses to AZD1222 COVID-19 vaccine. Study-wide results and limits: Of the AZD1222 recipients, only five to seven were seropositive at baseline. There were mostly white British donors and more females than males, and clonal diversity was possibly underestimated. CD4 TCRs associated with vaccination spanned spike, dominating at 160-218 and 743-854.

Assay: immunoSEQ multiplex PCR; the TCRdb copy retains only in-frame clones and omits some. The sample lists approximately 150,000 clones; just over 90% were seen once. Regarding this clone: Its cognate antigen is unknown.

This CDR3 region has 14 residues. J gave up 6 bases and V 3 bases, and 3 bases lay outside the gene matches. Germline assignment: CDR1 LNHDA and CDR2 SQIVND (reference sequence). The source material was peripheral blood, sampled on day 0 of MenACWY control vaccination. The origin of this receptor is an adult in good health. This chain joins TRBV19 and TRBJ2-4, with 9 bases that match TRBD2. This CDR3 reads CASSIYSGRNIQYF. In nucleotides, the CDR3 is TGTGCCAGTAGTATCTATAGCGGGAGAAACATTCAGTACTTC.